The 10 T cell receptor beta chains below were found in one sample sequenced in a study of blood T cell repertoires in COVID-19. Sequencing used immunoSEQ multiplex PCR; TCRdb keeps in-frame clones, though not all of them. The sample contains 200,000 to 250,000 clones, about nine tenths of which appear only once. The sample was peripheral blood. The receptors originated from an older woman with acute or convalescent COVID-19.

The chain has TRBV11-2 and TRBJ1-2; D not certain. There are 13 residues in the CDR3. Trimming took 5 bases from V and 6 from J, leaving 13 bases between them. In germline, CDR1 is SGHAT, CDR2 FQNNGV. For the CDR3, the DNA is TGTGCCAGCAGCCAGCAGGTTTGGGATGGCTACACCTTC. This sequence encodes CASSQQVWDGYTF. Together with reference TRBV11-2 and TRBJ1-2, the CDR3 gives the full variable domain: EAGVAQSPRYKIIEKRQSVAFWCNPISGHATLYWYQQILGQGPKLLIQFQNNGVVDDSQLPKDRFSAERLKGVDSTLKIQPAKLEDSAVYLCASSQQVWDGYTFGSGTRLTVV.

Comments on this clone: The sample holds other DNA sequences that translate to the same CDR3. The chain links TRBV19 to TRBJ1-5; 9 nucleotides line up with TRBD1. The junction had 5 bases not matched to a gene; V was cut back by 4 bases and J by 7 bases. The CDR3 runs 14 residues. The V gene's germline CDR1 is LNHDA and CDR2 SQIVND (reference sequence). CDR3 loop: CASSTTGGRQPQHF. The CDR3 DNA reads TGTGCCAGTAGTACCACAGGGGGCCGGCAGCCCCAGCATTTT.

The DNA for the CDR3 is TGTGCCAGCAGCTTAGCGGGCGGGATTTGGGATACGCAGTATTTT. Amino acid sequence: CASSLAGGIWDTQYF. The chain is built from TRBV7-2 and TRBJ2-3, with D perhaps TRBD2 (6 bases). The CDR3 extends over 15 amino acids. The V end was cut by 0 bases, the J end by 6 bases, with 13 bases between. Germline lookup yields CDR1 SGHTA and CDR2 FQGNSA.

This clone showed up just a few times. The rearrangement joins TRBV5-5 to TRBJ1-1; tentatively, D is TRBD1 (5 bases). CDR3 length: 13 residues. CDR1 is SGHKS, CDR2 YYEKEE, per germline (reference sequence). Between the trimmed V and J ends, which lost 6 bases and 0 bases, there was a span of 9 bases. CDR3 region: CASKGHVNTEAFF. The CDR3 DNA reads as TGTGCCAGCAAGGGGCACGTGAACACTGAAGCTTTCTTT.

The chain is built from TRBV18 and TRBJ2-7; TRBD1 might be the D (6 bases). There are 13 residues in the CDR3. V was clipped by 3 bases and J by 3 bases, with 9 bases between them. Germline loops: CDR1 KGHSH, CDR2 LQKENI. CDR3 DNA: TGTGCCAGCTCACCTTCAGGGGTCTACGAGCAGTACTTC. Protein sequence: CASSPSGVYEQYF.

This chain connects TRBV6-6 to TRBJ1-4; D is possibly TRBD1 (6 bases). V lost 3 bases to trimming and J lost 8 bases, with 13 bases between them. This CDR3 region has 14 residues. Germline V gene sequence: CDR1 MNHNY, CDR2 SVGAGI (reference sequence). The CDR3 coding sequence is TGTGCCAGCAGTTATGGGCAGGGGCGGGAAAAACTGTTTTTT. Protein product: CASSYGQGREKLFF.

This chain joins TRBV10-3 and TRBJ1-3; D is unclear. This CDR3 has 13 amino acids. Germline lookup yields CDR1 ENHRY and CDR2 SYGVKD. Trimming left V 11 bases short and J 0 bases short, with 11 bases between. The DNA of the CDR3 is TGTGCCCACAGATCCAGCTCTGGAAACACCATATATTTT. It codes for CAHRSSSGNTIYF.

This sequence joins TRBV6-1 and TRBJ2-5; no clear D gene. CDR1 is MNHNS and CDR2 is SASEGT in the germline V gene. Between the trimmed V and J ends, which lost 2 bases and 2 bases, there was a span of 9 bases. The CDR3 has 14 amino acids. The CDR3 loop reads CASSETTRQETQYF. The CDR3 DNA is TGTGCCAGCAGTGAAACAACGAGGCAAGAGACCCAGTACTTC.

This clone came up a few times. The V call is TRBV7-2, the J call TRBJ1-5, with D hard to call. Germline V gene sequence: CDR1 SGHTA, CDR2 FQGNSA. The CDR3 has 13 residues. Trimming left V 3 bases short and J 7 bases short, with 10 bases between. The CDR3 region is CASSLNAQQPQHF. Here the CDR3 DNA reads TGTGCCAGCAGCTTGAATGCACAGCAGCCCCAGCATTTT.

The gene calls are TRBV6-5 and TRBJ2-7; tentatively, D is TRBD2 (5 bases). The CDR3 consists of 14 residues. Per germline, CDR1 MNHEY and CDR2 SVGAGI. With 4 bases removed from V and 3 bases from J, the gap between germline ends came to 13 bases. The CDR3 reads CASSSPGSNYEQYF. The CDR3 DNA sequence: TGTGCCAGCAGTTCCCCGGGATCTAACTACGAGCAGTACTTC.